The table lists the clone carrying this T cell receptor (beta chain) with many counts. Its antigen is as yet unknown. The CDR3 extends over 14 amino acids. Germline assignment: CDR1 SGHKS and CDR2 YYEKEE (reference sequence). V was pared by 5 bases and J by 1 base, with 13 bases between. The data originate from a study of neurological immune-mediated disorders. Study-wide findings and caveats: The greatest TCR clonal expansion occurred in HTLV-1-associated myelopathy and the least in multiple sclerosis, which fell below healthy controls.

MiXCR, run by TCRdb on the 5' RACE reads, gives a single entry per CDR3 protein. The table lists about 57,000 distinct CDR3 sequences, about 10% of them singletons. As to time point: longitudinal time-point 1 (baseline). This chain links TRBV5-5 with TRBJ2-7, with D perhaps matching TRBD2 (6 bases). The sequence was collected from a male donor with HTLV-1-associated myelopathy (HAM/TSP). Sequenced material: PBMCs. Here the CDR3 reads CASREGGRSYEQYF. CDR3 DNA sequence: TGTGCCAGCAGGGAGGGTGGGAGGTCCTACGAGCAGTACTTC.